This section outlines one T cell receptor beta chain sequence together with its context. This sample stems from a study of blood T cell repertoires in COVID-19. Across the study: Acute and convalescent COVID-19 samples came from the United States, Italy and Spain. PBMCs, B-cell-depleted T cells, or T cells provided the cDNA or gDNA that made up the material.

How the authors handled the data: How many nucleated cells were present was estimated from reference gene primer amplification. Clones were read by immunoSEQ multiplex PCR, and TCRdb kept only the in-frame ones, dropping some. V, J and clone size derive from that table, while D and trimming were established from the DNA sequence. Of more than 150,000 clones listed, less than 80% are singletons. V was cut by 8 bases and J by 2 bases, with 18 bases left in between. Looked up from germline, CDR1 is MDHEN and CDR2 is SYDVKM. The CDR3 consists of 15 residues. The chain has TRBV28 and TRBJ1-2; D is possibly TRBD1 (6 bases). The source material was peripheral blood. The sequence was collected from a man in his fifties who had recovered from COVID-19. CDR3: CASLEGTGLNYGYTF. The CDR3 DNA is TGTGCCAGCCTAGAAGGTACAGGGTTAAACTATGGCTACACCTTC.